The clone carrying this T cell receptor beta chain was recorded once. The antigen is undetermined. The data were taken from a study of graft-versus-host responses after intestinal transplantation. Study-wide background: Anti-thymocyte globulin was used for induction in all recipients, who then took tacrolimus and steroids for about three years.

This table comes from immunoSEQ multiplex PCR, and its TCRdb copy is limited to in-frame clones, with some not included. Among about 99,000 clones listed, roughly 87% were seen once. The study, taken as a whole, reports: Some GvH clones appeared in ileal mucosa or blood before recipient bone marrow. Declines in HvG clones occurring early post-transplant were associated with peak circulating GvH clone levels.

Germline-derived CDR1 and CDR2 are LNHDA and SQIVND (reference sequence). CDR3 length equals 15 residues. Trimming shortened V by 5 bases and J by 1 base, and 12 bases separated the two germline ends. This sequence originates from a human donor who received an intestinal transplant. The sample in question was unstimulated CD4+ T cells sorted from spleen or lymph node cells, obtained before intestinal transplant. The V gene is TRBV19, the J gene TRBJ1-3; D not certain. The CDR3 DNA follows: TGTGCCAGTAGTTTTTCGACGGGATCTGGAAACACCATATATTTT. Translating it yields CASSFSTGSGNTIYF.